This T cell receptor (beta chain) was captured in a study of blood T cell repertoires in COVID-19. No more than 2 weeks before study entry, exposed participants had met a case of COVID-19. Repertoires were generated with immunoSEQ multiplex PCR, while TCRdb's copy carries only in-frame clones and drops some. The table includes 250,000 or so clones, approximately 89% detected once. The sequence came from a middle-aged man who had been exposed to COVID-19. Sequencing was carried out using PBMCs or T cells enriched from blood (not recorded which).

The CDR3 loop is CASSQGVGNTIYF. The CDR3 DNA follows: TGTGCCAGCAGTCAGGGGGTAGGAAACACCATATATTTT. The genes are TRBV12-3 or TRBV12-4 and TRBJ1-3; 7 nucleotides match TRBD1. This CDR3 has 13 residues. Trimming at V came to 5 bases and at J to 4 bases, leaving 2 bases not matched to a gene.